Below are 14 T cell receptor beta chains sequenced from a single sample in a study of molecular identifiers for immune sequencing clone quantification. TCRdb fed the PCR reads into MiXCR, producing one record per CDR3 protein. Of under 800,000 distinct CDR3 sequences in the sample, 25% are singletons; the top ten hold about 0.8%. Source material: naive CD8+ T cells from blood, with Jurkat cell RNA spiked in. As for subset: FACS-sorted CD8+CD4-CCR7+CD45RA+ naive T cells. The receptor set was obtained from a human donor in good health. Some libraries in this study had Jurkat cell RNA spiked in.

This chain connects TRBV19 to TRBJ1-1, with TRBD1 as a possible D gene (6 bases). The germline V and J ends were trimmed by 2 bases and 5 bases, with 12 bases remaining between them. From germline, CDR1 is LNHDA and CDR2 SQIVND (reference sequence). The CDR3 sequence is 14 residues long. The CDR3 loop is CASSIMGGQTEAFF. DNA of the CDR3: TGTGCCAGTAGTATAATGGGGGGGCAAACTGAAGCTTTCTTT.

The table lists this clonotype with many counts. V gene TRBV12-3 or TRBV12-4 combines with J gene TRBJ2-5, with a weak D call TRBD1 (5 bases). The CDR3 spans 14 residues. V was trimmed by 5 bases and J by 3 bases, leaving 13 bases between them. The CDR3 DNA follows: TGTGCCAGCAGTGCCACAGGTTTAGAAGAGACCCAGTACTTC. This translates into CASSATGLEETQYF.

V usage is TRBV20-1 and J usage is TRBJ2-7; D ambiguous. Germline V gene sequence: CDR1 DFQATT, CDR2 SNEGSKA (reference sequence). CDR3 length equals 14 residues. The V and J ends lost 3 bases and 4 bases respectively, with 16 bases between them. The CDR3 sequence: CSASVLGFSYEQYF. The CDR3 DNA reads as TGCAGTGCTAGTGTCCTGGGATTCTCTTACGAGCAGTACTTC.

In this sample, this clonotype turned up a few times. The rearrangement uses TRBV7-9 and TRBJ1-4; D is possibly TRBD1 (5 bases). Germline lookup yields CDR1 SEHNR and CDR2 FQNEAQ (reference sequence). Trimming removed 10 bases at V and 7 bases at J, with 28 bases between. The CDR3 has 17 residues. The CDR3 here is CATPTPTRQSGIEKLFF. Here the CDR3 DNA reads TGTGCCACTCCGACCCCAACGCGACAGTCTGGGATTGAAAAACTGTTTTTT.

Turning to this clonotype: A single base separates this from a much larger clone, so it may be a read error. The CDR3 ends on some other residue instead of the conserved phenylalanine or tryptophan, so this is likely a read error. The chain couples TRBV30 to TRBJ2-3; no firm D call. From germline, CDR1 is GTSNPN and CDR2 SVGIG (reference sequence). The CDR3 loop spans 13 amino acids. Trimming stripped 2 bases from V and 2 bases from J, with 8 bases between. The CDR3 DNA reads as TGTGCCTGGAGTTTTGTGACCACAGATACGCAGTATCTT. Amino acids: CAWSFVTTDTQYL.

To note about this clonotype: The junction and the germline gene differ at one end; a read error may be behind it. The V call is TRBV6-2 or TRBV6-3, the J call TRBJ2-2, with 13 bases matching TRBD2. The CDR3 length is 18 residues. Germline assignment: CDR1 MNHEY and CDR2 SVGEGT. The CDR3 DNA reads as TGTGCCAGCAGTTTTTTACCCGGGACTAGCGGGGACACCAGGGAGCTGTTTTTT. It specifies CASSFLPGTSGDTRELFF.

A word on this clonotype: A single base separates this from a much larger clone, so it may be a read error. The CDR3 does not close with the conserved phenylalanine or tryptophan, likely indicating a read error. The chain joins TRBV7-2 to TRBJ1-1; 10 positions agree with TRBD1. There are 16 residues in the CDR3. Per germline, CDR1 SGHTA and CDR2 FQGNSA. Trimming cost V 5 bases and J 5 bases; bases outside gene matches: 11. The chain's CDR3 is CASSAPGQGLGTEAFS. DNA of the CDR3: TGTGCCAGCAGCGCCCCGGGACAGGGGTTGGGGACTGAAGCTTTCTCT.

J is TRBJ1-1 and V is TRBV6-5; 7 bases map to TRBD1. The length of the CDR3 is 13 residues. Germline V gives CDR1 MNHEY, CDR2 SVGAGI. Trimming removed 10 bases from V and 4 bases from J; junction bases left unmatched: 9. The CDR3 sequence: CATLTGMSTEAFF. DNA of the CDR3: TGTGCCACCCTGACAGGGATGAGCACTGAAGCTTTCTTT.

On this clonotype itself: Germline is not matched at one junction end, which may reflect a read error. The chain uses TRBV6-2 or TRBV6-3 and TRBJ2-7; D ambiguous. CDR3 length: 14 amino acids. The germline V gene has CDR1 MNHEY and CDR2 SVGEGT. The CDR3 spells CASVVLPSGHEQHF. The CDR3 coding sequence is TGTGCCAGCGTGGTCCTACCCTCGGGCCACGAGCAGCACTTC.

On this clonotype: A read error may be the cause here, since a much bigger clone is one base away. The chain employs TRBV4-3 and TRBJ2-3, with TRBD2 matching 9 bases. Germline CDR1 LGHNA, CDR2 YSLEER. The CDR3 sequence is 15 residues long. As DNA, the CDR3 is TGCGCCGGCAGCCAAGTGGCGGGGGGGCCAGATACGCAGTATTTT. Protein product: CAGSQVAGGPDTQYF.

Details on this clonotype: This could be a read error, since a much larger clone is one nucleotide away. The chain recombines TRBV5-6 with TRBJ2-7; D unclear. V lost 3 bases and J lost 6, with 13 bases in between. The CDR3 sequence is 13 residues long. Germline CDR1 SGHDT, CDR2 YYEEEE. The CDR3 protein is CASSSDVATEQYF. CDR3 DNA: TGTGCCAGCAGCTCGGACGTTGCCACCGAGCAGTACTTC.

The V gene is TRBV7-9, the J gene TRBJ1-3, with D perhaps TRBD1 (6 bases). CDR3 length: 14 residues. Germline V lookup: CDR1 SEHNR, CDR2 FQNEAQ (reference sequence). The germline V and J ends were trimmed by 3 bases and 2 bases, with 8 bases remaining between them. The DNA of the CDR3 is TGTGCCAGCAGCTTGTGGGACACTGGAAACACCATATATTTT. Encoded protein: CASSLWDTGNTIYF.

The chain combines TRBV2 with TRBJ2-2; D gene unclear. The germline V gene has CDR1 SNHLY and CDR2 FYNNEI. V was cut by 1 base and J by 1 base, with 7 bases left in between. This CDR3 has 15 amino acids. The CDR3 coding sequence is TGTGCCAGCAGTGAAGTCCCGGGGAACACCGGGGAGCTGTTTTTT. This gives the protein CASSEVPGNTGELFF. The variable domain in full, completed from reference TRBV2 and TRBJ2-2, reads EPEVTQTPSHQVTQMGQEVILRCVPISNHLYFYWYRQILGQKVEFLVSFYNNEISEKSEIFDDQFSVERPDGSNFTLKIRSTKLEDSAMYFCASSEVPGNTGELFFGEGSRLTVL.

This clonotype was detected only a few times. One end of the junction does not line up with germline, which may come from a read error. CDR3 region: CARSQVVLSTDTQYF. CDR3 sequence (DNA): TGCGCCCGCAGCCAAGTCGTGCTGTCCACAGATACGCAGTATTTT. V is TRBV4-1 and J is TRBJ2-3; D unclear. Germline CDR1 is MGHRA and CDR2 is YSYEKL. The CDR3 is made up of 15 amino acids.